This T cell receptor beta chain derives from a study of cytomegalovirus exposure and HLA in healthy donors. Study results and limitations: Associated with cytomegalovirus, according to the listing, were around 170 TCR beta chains.

Regarding this clone: Its antigen is unidentified.

With 60 Vbeta and 13 Jbeta primers, the PCR was carried out. Method: immunoSEQ multiplex PCR; TCRdb's copy keeps in-frame clones and lacks some. The sample records some 150,000 clones, around 81% being singletons. Losses at the gene ends were 3 bases for V and 1 base for J; bases not matched to a gene: 2. There are 15 residues in the CDR3. CDR1 is KGHSH, CDR2 LQKENI, per germline. The sequence was collected from a woman in her twenties or thirties in good health and CMV-seropositive. The sequencing input was PBMCs. The rearrangement joins TRBV18 to TRBJ1-1; TRBD1 matches 10 bases. The CDR3 DNA reads as TGTGCCAGCTCACCGACAGGGGGCGAGAACACTGAAGCTTTCTTT. Its translation is CASSPTGGENTEAFF.